The T cell receptor beta chain described here comes from a study of cytomegalovirus exposure and HLA in healthy donors. Notes on the study in general: Association of a missense DCLRE1C variant with TCR beta V- and J-gene trimming was reported in a later analysis.

V lost 4 bases, J lost 9 bases, and 11 bases stayed unmatched. Germline lookup yields CDR1 SQVTM and CDR2 ANQGSEA. The CDR3 runs 15 residues. PCR primers comprised 60 Vbeta and 13 Jbeta primers. TCRdb's copy holds only in-frame clones and misses some; the assay was immunoSEQ multiplex PCR. The sample lists over 50,000 clones; around 72% were seen once. Worth noting for this clone: What it binds is unknown.

The receptor comes from a man in his forties or fifties in good health and CMV-seropositive. Sequenced input: PBMCs. The chain couples TRBV29-1 to TRBJ2-1, with 11 positions matching TRBD2. This CDR3 reads CSVVGPSGGNSEQFF. The CDR3 region has the DNA TGCAGCGTTGTTGGGCCTAGCGGGGGGAACAGTGAGCAGTTCTTC.